This TCR beta chain was found in a study of low-dose radiotherapy and immunotherapy resistance in tumors. Documented time point: after trial treatment. Described treatment: LDRT plus nivolumab, ipilimumab, low-dose cyclophosphamide and aspirin (RACIN trial). Gene-specific TRAV and TRBV primers were used for first-strand cDNA, covering alpha and beta chains. A roughly 20-cycle PCR with a constant-region primer and V-primer adapter amplified TCRs. Using its own MiXCR run on the reads, TCRdb lists one record per CDR3 protein. The data show approximately 42,000 distinct CDR3 sequences, about 25% seen once. Trimming removed 6 bases from V and 3 bases from J, with 15 bases in between. The CDR3 loop spans 14 amino acids. Germline lookup yields CDR1 SNHLY and CDR2 FYNNEI.

The clonotype was recovered from a male donor with prostate cancer. This rearrangement joins TRBV2 to TRBJ2-7, with a weak D call TRBD2 (6 bases). The source material was PBMCs, sampled after low-dose radiotherapy plus immunotherapy. The CDR3 DNA is TGTGCCAGCAGACACCGGGACTCAAACTACGAGCAGTACTTC. This translates into CASRHRDSNYEQYF.